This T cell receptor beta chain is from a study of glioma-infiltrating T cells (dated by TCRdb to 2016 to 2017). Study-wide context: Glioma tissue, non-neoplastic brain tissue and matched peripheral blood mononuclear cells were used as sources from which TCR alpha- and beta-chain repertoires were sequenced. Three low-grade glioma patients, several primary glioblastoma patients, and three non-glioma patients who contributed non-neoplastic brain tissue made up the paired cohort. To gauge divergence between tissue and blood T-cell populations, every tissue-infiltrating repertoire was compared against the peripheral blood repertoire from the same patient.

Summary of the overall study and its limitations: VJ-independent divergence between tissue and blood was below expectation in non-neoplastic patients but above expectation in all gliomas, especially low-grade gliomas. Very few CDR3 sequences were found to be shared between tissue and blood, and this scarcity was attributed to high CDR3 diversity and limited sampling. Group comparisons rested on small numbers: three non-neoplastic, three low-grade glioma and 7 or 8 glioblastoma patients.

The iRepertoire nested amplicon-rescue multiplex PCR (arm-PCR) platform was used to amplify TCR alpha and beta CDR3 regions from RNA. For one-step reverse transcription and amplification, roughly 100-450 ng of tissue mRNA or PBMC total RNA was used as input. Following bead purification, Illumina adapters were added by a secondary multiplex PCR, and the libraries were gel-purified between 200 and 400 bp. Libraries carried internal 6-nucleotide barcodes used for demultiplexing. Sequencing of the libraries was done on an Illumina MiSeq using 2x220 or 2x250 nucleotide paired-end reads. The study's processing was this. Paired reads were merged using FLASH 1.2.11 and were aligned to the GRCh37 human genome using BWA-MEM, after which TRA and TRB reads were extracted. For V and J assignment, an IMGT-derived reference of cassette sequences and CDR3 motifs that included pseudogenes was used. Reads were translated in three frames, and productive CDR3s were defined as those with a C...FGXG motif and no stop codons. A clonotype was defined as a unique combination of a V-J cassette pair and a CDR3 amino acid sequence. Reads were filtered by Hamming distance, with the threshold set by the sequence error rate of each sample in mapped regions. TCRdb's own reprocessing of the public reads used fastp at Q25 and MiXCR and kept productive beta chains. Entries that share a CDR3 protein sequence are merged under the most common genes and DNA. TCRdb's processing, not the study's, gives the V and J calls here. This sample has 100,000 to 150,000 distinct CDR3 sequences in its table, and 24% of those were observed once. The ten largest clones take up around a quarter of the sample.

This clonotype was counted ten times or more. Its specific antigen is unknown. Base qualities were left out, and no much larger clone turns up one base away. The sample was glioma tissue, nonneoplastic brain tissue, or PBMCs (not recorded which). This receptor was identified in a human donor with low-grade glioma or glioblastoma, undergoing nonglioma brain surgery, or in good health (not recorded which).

The sequenced DNA is TGTGCCAGCAGCCCAGGGGACTCCACCGAGCAGTACGTC. Its coded protein is CASSPGDSTEQYV. Recombination joined TRBV7-2 with TRBJ2-7, with the D call perhaps TRBD1 or TRBD2, as 6 bases match in each case. The CDR3, from cysteine to valine, totals 13 residues. Only the CDR3 DNA stays, 39 bases, in frame from base 1. The germline V gene provides CDR1 SGHTA and CDR2 FQGNSA. V is shortened by 5 bases, J by 6 bases, and the region joining them spans 14 bases.